The source of this T cell receptor (beta chain) is a study of CD8 T cells in ankylosing spondylitis. Making the TCR beta libraries involved quantitative 5'-RACE with molecular barcodes. Using its own MiXCR run on the 5' RACE reads, TCRdb lists one record per CDR3 protein. Among 150,000 or so distinct CDR3 sequences listed, around a third were seen once. This clonotype has just a few counts. Antigen specificity is unknown. CDR3 length: 15 amino acids. V dropped 8 bases and J dropped 0; count of bases not matched to a gene: 10. Germline CDR1 and CDR2: MNHNS and SASEGT. Broader study findings: Significant enrichment of disease-linked clones was reported in matched ankylosing spondylitis synovial fluid. Apparently characteristic of ankylosing spondylitis blood was a TCR beta motif (about eight highly homologous variants).

The sequencing sample was made of synovial fluid, either unsorted or a sorted T cell fraction (not recorded which). This TCR derives from a male donor with ankylosing spondylitis. The genes are TRBV6-1 and TRBJ2-7, with 7 bases aligning to TRBD1. The CDR3 nucleotides are TGTGCCAGCCGGGGACAGCGAACCTCCTCCTACGAGCAGTACTTC. This gives the protein CASRGQRTSSYEQYF.